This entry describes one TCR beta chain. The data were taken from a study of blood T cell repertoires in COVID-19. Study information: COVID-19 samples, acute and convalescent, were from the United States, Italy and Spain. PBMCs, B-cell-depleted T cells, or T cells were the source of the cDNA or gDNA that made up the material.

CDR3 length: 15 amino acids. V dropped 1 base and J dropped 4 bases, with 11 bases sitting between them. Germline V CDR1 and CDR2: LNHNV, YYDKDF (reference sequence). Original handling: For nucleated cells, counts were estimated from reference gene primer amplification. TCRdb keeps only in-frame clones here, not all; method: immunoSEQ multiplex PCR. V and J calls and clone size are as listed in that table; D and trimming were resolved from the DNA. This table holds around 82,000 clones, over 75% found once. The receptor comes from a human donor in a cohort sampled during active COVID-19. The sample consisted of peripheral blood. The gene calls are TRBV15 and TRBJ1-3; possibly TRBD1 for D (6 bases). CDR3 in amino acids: CATSRGGGDGNTIYF. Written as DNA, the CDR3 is TGTGCCACCAGCAGAGGAGGGGGGGACGGAAACACCATATATTTT.